The 32 T cell receptor beta chains given below trace back to one sample, sequenced in a study of T cells after yellow fever vaccination (dated by TCRdb to the late 2010s). The treatment or condition label, read with the paper, signifies: live attenuated yellow fever vaccine strain. Library preparation was by 5' RACE. The instrument was an Illumina HiSeq 2500. The public sequencing data were trimmed at Q25 with fastp and processed into clonotypes with MiXCR by TCRdb, which kept only in-frame beta chains. Each CDR3 protein appears once, grouped with its most common genes and DNA. For this sample there are under 300,000 distinct CDR3 sequences; 6.9% appear just once. Approximately 0.85% of the sample is in the top ten clones. The material was CD4+ T cells sorted from PBMCs, obtained 15 days after the yellow fever booster vaccination. All receptors derive from a man younger than 40 who received the YFV17D yellow fever vaccine.

This clonotype has a count of ten or more. V gene TRBV19 combines with J gene TRBJ2-1, with TRBD2 as a possible D gene (6 bases). The CDR3 runs to 16 residues. Trimming shortened V by 3 bases and J by 5 bases, and 17 bases separated the two germline ends. In germline, CDR1 is LNHDA, CDR2 SQIVND (reference sequence). CDR3 bases: TGTGCCAGTAGTATTGGGGGGTTCGGTAGGGACAATGAGCAGTTCTTC. Translating it yields CASSIGGFGRDNEQFF.

This clonotype occurred many times. The V and J genes are TRBV19 and TRBJ2-1; the match to TRBD2 covers 8 bases. V trimming: 5 bases; J trimming: 4 bases; junction bases outside the gene matches: 13. The CDR3 has 17 amino acids. Germline loops: CDR1 LNHDA, CDR2 SQIVND (reference sequence). DNA of the CDR3: TGTGCCAGTAGTCCTCCGGGGAGAGCGGGAGTTTACAATGAGCAGTTCTTC. This sequence encodes CASSPPGRAGVYNEQFF.

The J gene is TRBJ1-4, the V gene TRBV12-3 or TRBV12-4; D perhaps matches TRBD1 (6 bases). V was clipped by 9 bases and J by 5 bases, with 16 bases between them. The CDR3 is 14 residues long. The CDR3 is CASRRGTENEKLFF. Here the CDR3 DNA reads TGTGCCAGTCGAAGGGGGACCGAGAATGAAAAACTGTTTTTT.

The chain joins TRBV7-2 to TRBJ2-5, with D perhaps matching TRBD2 (5 bases). CDR3 length equals 13 residues. Between the trimmed V and J ends, which lost 7 bases and 5 bases, there was a span of 14 bases. CDR1 is SGHTA, CDR2 FQGNSA, per germline. CDR3 protein: CASTRAVTETQYF. The DNA for the CDR3 is TGTGCCAGCACCCGAGCGGTGACGGAGACCCAGTACTTC.

For the CDR3, the DNA is TGTGCCAGCAGAGATTCAGACACGCACCCTTGGGGACTGTTTTTT. Amino acid sequence: CASRDSDTHPWGLFF. This chain joins TRBV6-2 or TRBV6-3 and TRBJ1-4; D is unresolved. Trimming removed 6 bases from V and 13 bases from J, with 24 bases in between. CDR1 is MNHEY, CDR2 SVGEGT, per germline. CDR3 length: 15 residues.

In DNA, the CDR3 is TGCAGTGCCAGCAGGGGGACAGGGAAAGACACCATATATTTT. Translation: CSASRGTGKDTIYF. This rearrangement joins TRBV20-1 to TRBJ1-3, with TRBD1 identical over 9 bases. The CDR3 is 14 amino acids. Germline values: CDR1 DFQATT, CDR2 SNEGSKA (reference sequence). V lost 6 bases, J lost 8 bases, and 11 bases stayed unmatched.

This clonotype occurred many times. The chain couples TRBV20-1 to TRBJ2-2, with 14 bases fitting TRBD2. Germline-derived CDR1 and CDR2 are DFQATT and SNEGSKA (reference sequence). The CDR3 spans 14 residues. The CDR3: CSGTSGSNTGELFF. The CDR3 coding sequence is TGCTCGGGGACTAGCGGGAGTAACACCGGGGAGCTGTTTTTT.

The chain is built from TRBV19 and TRBJ2-5; D is perhaps TRBD1 (6 bases). Per the germline V gene, CDR1 is LNHDA and CDR2 is SQIVND (reference sequence). CDR3 length equals 14 residues. Trimming left V 7 bases short and J 4 bases short, with 16 bases between. DNA for the CDR3: TGTGCCAGTACCCCGGGACAAAGGCGAGAGACCCAGTACTTC. It specifies CASTPGQRRETQYF.

This clonotype has just a few counts. As DNA, the CDR3 is TGTGCCAGCACATCTTCGAGTGGGGAGCGCAATGAGCAGTTCTTC. This gives the protein CASTSSSGERNEQFF. The gene calls are TRBV6-2 or TRBV6-3 and TRBJ2-1; D may be TRBD2 (5 bases). Trimming cost V 7 bases and J 6 bases, with 19 bases left between them. Germline assignment: CDR1 MNHEY and CDR2 SVGEGT. This CDR3 comprises 15 residues.

The V and J genes are TRBV7-8 and TRBJ2-2; 10 nucleotides align to TRBD1. With V trimmed by 3 bases and J by 5 bases, 12 bases remained unmatched. Germline V CDR1 and CDR2: SGHVS, FQNEAQ. The CDR3 contains 18 residues. DNA of the CDR3: TGTGCCAGCAGCTTCCGAACGATTGACAGGGGGCCTACCGGGGAGCTGTTTTTT. Its translation is CASSFRTIDRGPTGELFF.

The rearrangement joins TRBV14 to TRBJ2-1, with TRBD1 matching over 9 bases. CDR3 length: 15 residues. V lost 4 bases and J lost 7; bases outside the gene matches: 8. Germline loops: CDR1 SGHDN, CDR2 FVKESK. This CDR3 is CASSRTTGGWNEQFF. CDR3 bases: TGTGCCAGCAGCCGAACGACAGGGGGTTGGAATGAGCAGTTCTTC.

This clonotype came up a few times. The chain joins TRBV6-2 or TRBV6-3 to TRBJ2-1, with 9 bases aligning to TRBD1. The CDR3 length is 17 residues. Germline V gene lookup returns CDR1 MNHEY and CDR2 SVGEGT. J was trimmed by 6 bases and V by 8 bases; bases with no gene match: 17. The CDR3 sequence: CASCKTTRDRVANEQFF. Written as DNA, the CDR3 is TGTGCCAGCTGTAAAACGACTCGGGACAGGGTCGCCAATGAGCAGTTCTTC.

The table lists this clonotype with many counts. V is TRBV5-1 and J is TRBJ2-2; no firm D call. The V gene lost 2 bases and the J gene lost 1 base, with 9 bases spanning the gap. The CDR3 is made up of 15 amino acids. CDR1 and CDR2 from the germline V gene are SGHRS and YFSETQ. CDR3 bases: TGCGCCAGCAGCTTAGGTCTTCTGAACACCGGGGAGCTGTTTTTT. As protein: CASSLGLLNTGELFF.

This clonotype occurred a few times. V usage is TRBV5-1 and J usage is TRBJ1-1, with D perhaps TRBD1 (6 bases). Trimming took off 8 bases at V and 3 bases at J, with 29 bases between the two ends. Germline V gene lookup returns CDR1 SGHRS and CDR2 YFSETQ. The CDR3 has 18 residues. CDR3 nucleotide sequence: TGCGCCAGTAGAGCGGCGGGGGGCAGGACGATCGAGGACACTGAAGCTTTCTTT. It is translated as CASRAAGGRTIEDTEAFF.

The chain recombines TRBV5-5 with TRBJ2-2; D is ambiguous. The CDR3 is made up of 13 amino acids. Trimming removed 7 bases at V and 6 bases at J, with 13 bases between. Germline CDR1 reads SGHKS; CDR2 reads YYEKEE (reference sequence). The CDR3 reads CASGPGRPGELFF. As DNA, the CDR3 is TGTGCCAGCGGCCCCGGGCGCCCCGGGGAGCTGTTTTTT.

This clonotype showed up many times. The CDR3 DNA is TGCAGTGCTGGGATAGGAGAGACCCAGTACTTC. It specifies CSAGIGETQYF. V and J are TRBV20-1 and TRBJ2-5, with no clear D. The CDR3 spans 11 residues. The ends were cut back, 5 bases at V and 4 bases at J, with 8 bases in the middle. Germline CDR1 is DFQATT and CDR2 is SNEGSKA (reference sequence).

This chain joins TRBV18 and TRBJ2-1; no definite D call. Looked up from germline, CDR1 is KGHSH and CDR2 is LQKENI. Trimming took off 3 bases at V and 5 bases at J, with 5 bases between the two ends. The CDR3 contains 12 residues. The DNA for the CDR3 is TGTGCCAGCTCACCGAATGACAATGAGCAGTTCTTC. It specifies CASSPNDNEQFF.

This clonotype was recorded a few times. V and J are TRBV27 and TRBJ2-3; D not certain. Trimming removed 6 bases from V and 6 bases from J, with 16 bases in between. The CDR3 is made up of 14 amino acids. Looked up from germline, CDR1 is MNHEY and CDR2 is SMNVEV (reference sequence). CDR3 protein: CASSRQNRVDTQYF. CDR3 DNA sequence: TGTGCCAGCAGCCGTCAGAATCGGGTGGATACGCAGTATTTT.

The chain is built from TRBV24-1 and TRBJ2-1, with D perhaps matching TRBD1 (5 bases). This CDR3 has 14 residues. The germline V gene encodes CDR1 KGHDR and CDR2 SFDVKD. V lost 1 base and J 6 bases, leaving 9 bases between the germline ends. The CDR3 is CATSDFRGANEQFF. The CDR3 region has the DNA TGTGCCACCAGTGATTTTCGTGGGGCCAATGAGCAGTTCTTC.

Only a few counts were recorded for this clonotype. The chain is built from TRBV10-3 and TRBJ2-5, with D perhaps matching TRBD1 or TRBD2 (5 bases each). Between the trimmed V and J ends, which lost 2 bases and 5 bases, there was a span of 12 bases. The germline V gene has CDR1 ENHRY and CDR2 SYGVKD. The CDR3 spans 14 residues. CDR3 nucleotide sequence: TGTGCCATCAGTGAGCGAGGGGCCCGGGAGACCCAGTACTTC. As protein: CAISERGARETQYF.

This clonotype was picked up many times. V gene TRBV30 combines with J gene TRBJ2-7; D is unresolved. Per germline, CDR1 GTSNPN and CDR2 SVGIG (reference sequence). This CDR3 is 11 amino acids long. V lost 3 bases to trimming and J lost 4 bases, with 7 bases between them. The CDR3, as DNA: TGTGCCTGGAGCAACGCATACGAGCAGTACTTC. Its protein is CAWSNAYEQYF.

CDR3 sequence: CASSLEGFGNQPQHF. The CDR3 DNA reads TGTGCCAGCAGCTTAGAGGGGTTTGGCAATCAGCCCCAGCATTTT. V and J are TRBV7-2 and TRBJ1-5, with D maybe TRBD1 (5 bases). The V and J ends lost 1 base and 2 bases respectively, with 9 bases between them. Germline-derived CDR1 and CDR2 are SGHTA and FQGNSA. This CDR3 spans 15 amino acids.

Ten or more counts support this clonotype. The V gene is TRBV15, the J gene TRBJ2-7, with TRBD2 matching over 7 bases. The length of the CDR3 is 15 residues. Per the germline V gene, CDR1 is LNHNV and CDR2 is YYDKDF (reference sequence). The ends lost 1 base at V and 0 bases at J; junction bases unmatched: 3. The CDR3 sequence is CATSRGPGGSYEQYF. The CDR3 coding sequence is TGTGCCACCAGCAGAGGTCCGGGAGGCTCCTACGAGCAGTACTTC. Full variable domain (missing parts from reference TRBV15 and TRBJ2-7): DAMVIQNPRYQVTQFGKPVTLSCSQTLNHNVMYWYQQKSSQAPKLLFHYYDKDFNNEADTPDNFQSRRPNTSFCFLDIRSPGLGDTAMYLCATSRGPGGSYEQYFGPGTRLTVT.

This clonotype was seen many times. The chain combines TRBV14 with TRBJ2-1; possible D gene TRBD2, 6 bases. Germline CDR1 is SGHDN and CDR2 is FVKESK. The CDR3 is 15 amino acids. Trimming shortened V by 3 bases and J by 3 bases, and 12 bases separated the two germline ends. In DNA form, the CDR3 reads TGTGCCAGCAGCCAGGGGCGGGGAGACTACAATGAGCAGTTCTTC. As protein: CASSQGRGDYNEQFF. The variable domain in full, completed from reference TRBV14 and TRBJ2-1, reads EAGVTQFPSHSVIEKGQTVTLRCDPISGHDNLYWYRRVMGKEIKFLLHFVKESKQDESGMPNNRFLAERTGGTYSTLKVQPAELEDSGVYFCASSQGRGDYNEQFFGPGTRLTVL.

This clonotype was observed a handful of times. The chain is built from TRBV7-8 and TRBJ2-5; D might be TRBD1 or TRBD2, each matching 5 bases. V gave up 5 bases and J gave up 0 bases, with 19 bases separating them. Germline CDR1 SGHVS, CDR2 FQNEAQ. The length of the CDR3 is 17 residues. CDR3: CASSTGPAVGDQETQYF. DNA of the CDR3: TGTGCCAGCAGCACAGGACCCGCCGTGGGGGACCAAGAGACCCAGTACTTC.

The gene calls are TRBV12-3 or TRBV12-4 and TRBJ1-2; 9 nucleotides agree with TRBD1. Trimming cost V 6 bases and J 8 bases; bases outside gene matches: 7. The CDR3 is made up of 13 amino acids. This CDR3 is CASSQTGGGGYTF. The CDR3 DNA is TGTGCCAGCAGCCAAACAGGGGGCGGAGGCTACACCTTC.

Many counts were recorded for this clonotype. The chain combines TRBV14 with TRBJ2-5; D remains ambiguous. The length of the CDR3 is 16 residues. Germline V gene data show CDR1 as SGHDN and CDR2 as FVKESK. V gave up 0 bases and J gave up 5 bases, with 16 bases separating them. This CDR3 is CASSQEASRFRETQYF. CDR3 DNA sequence: TGTGCCAGCAGCCAAGAAGCGTCGCGGTTCAGGGAGACCCAGTACTTC.

CDR3 DNA sequence: TGTGCCAGCAGCCCCCGGGTGCTCTATGAGCAGTTCTTC. Protein: CASSPRVLYEQFF. The V call is TRBV4-2, the J call TRBJ2-1; D is ambiguous. The CDR3 is 13 amino acids. From germline, CDR1 is LGHNA and CDR2 YNFKEQ. V was pared by 4 bases and J by 8 bases, with 12 bases between.

This clonotype was counted a single time. V and J are TRBV5-1 and TRBJ2-3; possible D gene TRBD1, 6 bases. V lost 3 bases, J lost 2 bases, and 10 bases lay in between. This CDR3 spans 14 amino acids. Per germline, CDR1 SGHRS and CDR2 YFSETQ. Here the CDR3 DNA reads TGCGCCAGCAGCTCGGGACAAACCACAGATACGCAGTATTTT. Translating it yields CASSSGQTTDTQYF.

This clonotype was seen more than once but under ten times. This chain links TRBV13 with TRBJ2-1, with a tentative D call TRBD2 (6 bases). V dropped 5 bases and J dropped 0 bases, with 11 bases sitting between them. This CDR3 has 15 residues. Germline V gives CDR1 PRHDT, CDR2 FYEKMQ (reference sequence). The CDR3 region is CASSIGGSSYNEQFF. CDR3 in DNA: TGTGCCAGCAGCATCGGGGGTAGCTCCTACAATGAGCAGTTCTTC.

V gene TRBV12-3 or TRBV12-4 combines with J gene TRBJ2-7; D tentatively fits TRBD1 or TRBD2 (5 bases each). Trimming left V 5 bases short and J 3 bases short, with 17 bases between. This CDR3 comprises 15 residues. CDR3 nucleotides: TGTGCCAGCAGTCGAACCGGGACCAGCGGCTACGAGCAGTACTTC. This codes for CASSRTGTSGYEQYF.

A few counts support this clonotype. The J gene is TRBJ2-7, the V gene TRBV14; 7 bases match TRBD1. This CDR3 has 14 amino acids. CDR1 SGHDN and CDR2 FVKESK come from the germline V gene. V was clipped by 2 bases and J by 6 bases; unmatched bases: 7. CDR3 DNA sequence: TGTGCCAGCAGCCAATACGGGACAGCTCCCGAGCAGTACTTC. Its protein is CASSQYGTAPEQYF.